A single T cell receptor beta chain is shown here with its context. This sample is part of a study of blood T cell repertoires in COVID-19. Study-level background: Specimens from acute and convalescent COVID-19 originated in the United States, Italy and Spain. T cells, B-cell-depleted T cells, or PBMCs provided the cDNA or gDNA that served as material.

The Seattle site enrolled patients during active infection and followed them longitudinally. There are 13 residues in the CDR3. V lost 4 bases, J lost 4 bases, and 11 bases lay in between. CDR1 is MGHRA and CDR2 is YSYEKL in the germline V gene. Original processing methods: Researchers report that nucleated cell counts were estimated from reference gene primer amplification. The table came from immunoSEQ multiplex PCR; TCRdb's copy has only in-frame clones and leaves some out. V and J calls and clone size are copied from that table; D and trimming were computed from the DNA. Of 90,000 or so clones listed, approximately 91% are singletons.

The source of this sequence is a man aged 55 to 69 with COVID-19, enrolled during active disease. Material for sequencing was peripheral blood. The chain joins TRBV4-1 to TRBJ2-7; TRBD1 might be the D (5 bases). CDR3 amino acids: CASSPQVGYEQYF. For the CDR3, the DNA is TGCGCCAGCAGCCCACAGGTGGGTTACGAGCAGTACTTC.